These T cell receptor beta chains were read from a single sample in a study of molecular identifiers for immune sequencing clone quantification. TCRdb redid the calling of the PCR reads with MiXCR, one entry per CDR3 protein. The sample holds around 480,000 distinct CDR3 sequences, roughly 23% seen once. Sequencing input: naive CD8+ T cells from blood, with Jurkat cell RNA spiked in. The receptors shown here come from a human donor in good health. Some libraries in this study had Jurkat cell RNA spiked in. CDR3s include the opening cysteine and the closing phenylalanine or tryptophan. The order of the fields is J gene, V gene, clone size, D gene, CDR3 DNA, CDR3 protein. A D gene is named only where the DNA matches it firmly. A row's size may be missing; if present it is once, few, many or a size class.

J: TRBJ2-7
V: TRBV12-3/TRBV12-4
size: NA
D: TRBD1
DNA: TGTGCCAGCAGTCGGACAGGGGTCGACGAGCAGTACTTC
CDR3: CASSRTGVDEQYF

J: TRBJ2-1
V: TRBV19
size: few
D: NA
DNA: TGTGCCAGTAGTATTTGGCAGGGGTCCTACAATGAGCAGTTCTTC
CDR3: CASSIWQGSYNEQFF

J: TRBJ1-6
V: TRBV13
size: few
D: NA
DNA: TGTGCCAGCAGCTTAGGGCTCTCACCCCTCCACTTT
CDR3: CASSLGLSPLHF

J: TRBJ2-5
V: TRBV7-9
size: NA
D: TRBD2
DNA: TGTGCCAGCAGCTCTGGTCTTCTAGCGGGAGGTATCGGGGAGACCCAGTACTTC
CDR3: CASSSGLLAGGIGETQYF

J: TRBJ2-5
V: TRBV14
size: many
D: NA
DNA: TGTGCCAGCAGCCAAGTTTCCAGAATAGAGACCCAGTACTTC
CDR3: CASSQVSRIETQYF

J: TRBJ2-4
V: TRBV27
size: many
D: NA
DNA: TGTGCCAGCAGACCCCGACAGGATCGATATTGGCAAGCCAAAAACATTCAGTACTTC
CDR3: CASRPRQDRYWQAKNIQYF

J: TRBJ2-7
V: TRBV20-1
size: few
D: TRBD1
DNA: TGCAGTGCTAGAGATAACCGACAGGGAGCATATGTCTACGAGCAGTACTTC
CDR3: CSARDNRQGAYVYEQYF

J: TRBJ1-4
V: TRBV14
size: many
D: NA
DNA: TGTGCCAGCAGCCAAGAAACAGTAGCTGAAAAACTGTTTTTT
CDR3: CASSQETVAEKLFF

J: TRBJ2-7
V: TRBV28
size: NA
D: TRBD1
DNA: TGTGCCAGCAGTCTCCGGACAGGGGGTATTATCCTACGAGAGCAGTACTTC
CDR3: CASSLRTGGIILREQYF

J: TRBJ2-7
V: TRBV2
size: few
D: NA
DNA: TGTGCCAGCAGTCAGTCCTACGGGAGCTCCTACGAGCAGTACTTC
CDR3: CASSQSYGSSYEQYF

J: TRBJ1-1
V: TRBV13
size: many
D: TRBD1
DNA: TGTGCCAGCAGCTCTATGGGACAGGGGATCGATGAAGCTTTCTTT
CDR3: CASSSMGQGIDEAFF

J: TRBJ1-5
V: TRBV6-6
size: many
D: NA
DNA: TGTGCCAGCAGTTTATGGCAAAACAATCAGCCCCAGCATTTT
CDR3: CASSLWQNNQPQHF

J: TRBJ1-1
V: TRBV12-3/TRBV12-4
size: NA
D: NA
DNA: TGTGCCAGCAGTTTATCGAACCTCATGAACACTGCAGCTTTCTTT
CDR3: CASSLSNLMNTAAFF

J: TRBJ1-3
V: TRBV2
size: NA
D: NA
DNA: TGTGCCAGCACTCTGTGGGCCTCTGGAAACACCATATATTTT
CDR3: CASTLWASGNTIYF

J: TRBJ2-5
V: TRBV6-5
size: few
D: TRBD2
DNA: TGTGCCAGCAGTGTAGCGGGGGGGGGAGAGACCCAGTACTTC
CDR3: CASSVAGGGETQYF

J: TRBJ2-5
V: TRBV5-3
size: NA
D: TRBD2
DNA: TGTGCCAGCAGTGAATTAGGACTAGCGGGGGAGCAAGAGACCCAGTACTTC
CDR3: CASSELGLAGEQETQYF

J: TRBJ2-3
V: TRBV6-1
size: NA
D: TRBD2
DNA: TGTGCCAGCAGTGAAGGGAGTCGGCGGGGGTTGAGCACAGATACGCAGTATTTT
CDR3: CASSEGSRRGLSTDTQYF

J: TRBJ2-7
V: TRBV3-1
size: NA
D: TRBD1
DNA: TGTGCCAGCGAGGGACAGAGCTACGAGCAGTACTTC
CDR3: CASEGQSYEQYF

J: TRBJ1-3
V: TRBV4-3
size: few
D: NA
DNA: TGCGCCAGCAGCCAAGGATCGGGGCAATGGTCTGGAAACACCATATATTTT
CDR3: CASSQGSGQWSGNTIYF

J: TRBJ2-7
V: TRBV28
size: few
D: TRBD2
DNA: TGTGCCAGCACCGAGACGGTGGGACTATACTCCTACGAGCAGTACTTC
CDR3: CASTETVGLYSYEQYF

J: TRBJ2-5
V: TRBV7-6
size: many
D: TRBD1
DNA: TGTGCCAGCAGCCTGGGACAGACCCAAGAGACCCAGTACTTC
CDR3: CASSLGQTQETQYF

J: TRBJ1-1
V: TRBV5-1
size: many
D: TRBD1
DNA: TGCGCCAGCAGCTTGGACAGGGGACTTGCTGAAGCTTTCTTT
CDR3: CASSLDRGLAEAFF